This T cell receptor beta chain was obtained from a study of monozygotic twins with inflammatory bowel disease. Germline V gene data show CDR1 as SGHVS and CDR2 as FQNEAQ. This CDR3 has 13 residues. TCRdb processed the 5' RACE reads again and assigns one entry to each CDR3 protein, with no DNA. This sample's table reports more than 85,000 distinct CDR3 sequences. V is TRBV7-8 and J is TRBJ1-1. Source material: blood. The TCR was taken from a human donor with ulcerative colitis or Crohn's disease, or a healthy co-twin of an affected twin (not recorded which). CDR3 region: CASSPAASDEAFF. The full variable domain, with the rest looked up from reference TRBV7-8 and TRBJ1-1, is GAGVSQSPRYKVAKRGQDVALRCDPISGHVSLFWYQQALGQGPEFLTYFQNEAQLDKSGLPSDRFFAERPEGSVSTLKIQRTQQEDSAVYLCASSPAASDEAFFGQGTRLTVV.